This paragraph covers one T cell receptor (beta chain) sequence. This entry is derived from a study of blood T cell repertoires in COVID-19. As for the study in general: Whether acute or convalescent, the COVID-19 samples came from the United States, Italy and Spain. T cells, B-cell-depleted T cells, or PBMCs provided the cDNA or gDNA that served as material.

As processed by the authors: Estimation of nucleated cell counts relied on the amplification of reference gene primers. Here immunoSEQ multiplex PCR was the method, and the copy in TCRdb shows in-frame clones only, minus some. The V and J calls and clone size are taken from that table; D and trimming were inferred from the DNA. The sample contains some 120,000 clones, approximately 83% of which appear only once. The CDR3 totals 16 residues. The junction had 9 bases not matched to a gene; V was cut back by 3 bases and J by 4 bases. CDR1 is SGHRS and CDR2 is YFSETQ in the germline V gene. The TCR comes from a woman between 65 and 79 years old with acute or convalescent COVID-19. Sample: peripheral blood. The gene calls are TRBV5-1 and TRBJ1-2; 10 bases agree with TRBD1. The CDR3 DNA reads as TGCGCCAGCAGCTCGAGCGGGGACAGGGGAGGCTATGGCTACACCTTC. It translates to CASSSSGDRGGYGYTF. Together with reference TRBV5-1 and TRBJ1-2, the CDR3 gives the full variable domain: KAGVTQTPRYLIKTRGQQVTLSCSPISGHRSVSWYQQTPGQGLQFLFEYFSETQRNKGNFPGRFSGRQFSNSRSEMNVSTLELGDSALYLCASSSSGDRGGYGYTFGSGTRLTVV.